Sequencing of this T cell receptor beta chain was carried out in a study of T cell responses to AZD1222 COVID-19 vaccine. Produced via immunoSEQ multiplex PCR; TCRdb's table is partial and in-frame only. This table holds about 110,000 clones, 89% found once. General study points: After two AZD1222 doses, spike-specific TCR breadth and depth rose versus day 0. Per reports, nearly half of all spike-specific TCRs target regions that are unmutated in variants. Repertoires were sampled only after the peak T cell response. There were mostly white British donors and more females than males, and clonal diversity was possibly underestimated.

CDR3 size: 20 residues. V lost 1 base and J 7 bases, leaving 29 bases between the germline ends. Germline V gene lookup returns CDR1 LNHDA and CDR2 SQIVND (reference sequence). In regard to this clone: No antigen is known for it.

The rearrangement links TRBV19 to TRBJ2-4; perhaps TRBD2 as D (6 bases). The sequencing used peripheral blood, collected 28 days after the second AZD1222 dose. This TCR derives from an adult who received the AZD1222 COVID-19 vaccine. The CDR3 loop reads CASSIVLSWAGPDPGNIQYF. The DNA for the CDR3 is TGTGCCAGTAGTATAGTTCTTTCATGGGCGGGACCCGACCCTGGGAACATTCAGTACTTC.